This is a list of T cell receptor beta chains from one sample in a study of blood T cell repertoires in COVID-19. Sequencing was performed with immunoSEQ multiplex PCR; in TCRdb, only in-frame clones are kept and a portion is missing. The table has 230,000 or so clones, around 90% seen once. Material: peripheral blood. The receptors were gathered from a woman aged 55-69 years with COVID-19, enrolled during active disease. CDR3s include the opening cysteine and the closing phenylalanine or tryptophan. A D gene is named only where the DNA matches it firmly.

len: 14; j_gene: TRBJ2-7; v_gene: TRBV2; d_gene: -; CDR3aa: CASSDGTPLYEQYF
len: 13; j_gene: TRBJ2-1; v_gene: TRBV27; d_gene: -; CDR3aa: CASSFGQGGEQFF
len: 17; j_gene: TRBJ1-2; v_gene: TRBV4-1; d_gene: -; CDR3aa: CASSQPGRGPINYGYTF
len: 15; j_gene: TRBJ1-5; v_gene: TRBV19; d_gene: -; CDR3aa: CASSRVDPSNQPQHF
len: 13; j_gene: TRBJ1-1; v_gene: TRBV12-3/TRBV12-4; d_gene: TRBD1; CDR3aa: CASISDRVSEAFF
len: 14; j_gene: TRBJ1-1; v_gene: TRBV5-5; d_gene: TRBD1; CDR3aa: CASSVRDRNTEAFF
len: 16; j_gene: TRBJ1-4; v_gene: TRBV4-2; d_gene: -; CDR3aa: CASSPRQTATNEKLFF
len: 13; j_gene: TRBJ1-2; v_gene: TRBV12-3/TRBV12-4; d_gene: -; CDR3aa: CASSLAFPEGYTF
len: 13; j_gene: TRBJ1-1; v_gene: TRBV6-1; d_gene: -; CDR3aa: CASSDLRTGEAFF
len: 14; j_gene: TRBJ2-1; v_gene: TRBV7-2; d_gene: TRBD2; CDR3aa: CASSQRGTYNEQFF
len: 15; j_gene: TRBJ1-4; v_gene: TRBV6-5; d_gene: TRBD1; CDR3aa: CASRTQGGSAEKLFF
len: 13; j_gene: TRBJ1-1; v_gene: TRBV27; d_gene: TRBD1; CDR3aa: CASTYTGGIPAFF
len: 15; j_gene: TRBJ2-7; v_gene: TRBV20-1; d_gene: -; CDR3aa: CSASNRQRSSYEQYF
len: 14; j_gene: TRBJ1-6; v_gene: TRBV6-6; d_gene: TRBD1; CDR3aa: CASTSGQGGSPLHF
len: 17; j_gene: TRBJ1-1; v_gene: TRBV11-3; d_gene: -; CDR3aa: CASSLFFQGPQRTEAFF
len: 13; j_gene: TRBJ2-3; v_gene: TRBV29-1; d_gene: -; CDR3aa: CSVDKEGTDTQYF
len: 15; j_gene: TRBJ2-3; v_gene: TRBV2; d_gene: -; CDR3aa: CASNGAGPHPDTQYF
len: 11; j_gene: TRBJ2-4; v_gene: TRBV15; d_gene: -; CDR3aa: CATSSSIIQYF
len: 16; j_gene: TRBJ2-7; v_gene: TRBV5-8; d_gene: TRBD1; CDR3aa: CASSPTGEEEFYEQYF
len: 14; j_gene: TRBJ1-1; v_gene: TRBV5-4; d_gene: -; CDR3aa: CASSIRSMGPEAFF
len: 14; j_gene: TRBJ2-5; v_gene: TRBV29-1; d_gene: -; CDR3aa: CSAHRVGDQETQYF
len: 13; j_gene: TRBJ2-2; v_gene: TRBV21-1; d_gene: -; CDR3aa: CASSTYRRAELFF
len: 16; j_gene: TRBJ2-5; v_gene: TRBV6-2/TRBV6-3; d_gene: TRBD1; CDR3aa: CASSYLPGGIQETQYF
len: 18; j_gene: TRBJ1-1; v_gene: TRBV5-1; d_gene: TRBD1; CDR3aa: CASSLGPGQAIDNTEAFF
len: 16; j_gene: TRBJ1-2; v_gene: TRBV19; d_gene: -; CDR3aa: CASSIVRGGGGYGYTF
len: 15; j_gene: TRBJ1-4; v_gene: TRBV5-5; d_gene: -; CDR3aa: CASSFVTPGDEKLFF
len: 13; j_gene: TRBJ2-4; v_gene: TRBV19; d_gene: TRBD1; CDR3aa: CASTERTGNIQYF
len: 12; j_gene: TRBJ2-7; v_gene: TRBV6-5; d_gene: -; CDR3aa: CASSIRGNEQYF
len: 16; j_gene: TRBJ2-1; v_gene: TRBV11-3; d_gene: -; CDR3aa: CASSSRRDSRYNEQFF
len: 15; j_gene: TRBJ1-5; v_gene: TRBV7-2; d_gene: TRBD1; CDR3aa: CASSLTGWDDQPQHF